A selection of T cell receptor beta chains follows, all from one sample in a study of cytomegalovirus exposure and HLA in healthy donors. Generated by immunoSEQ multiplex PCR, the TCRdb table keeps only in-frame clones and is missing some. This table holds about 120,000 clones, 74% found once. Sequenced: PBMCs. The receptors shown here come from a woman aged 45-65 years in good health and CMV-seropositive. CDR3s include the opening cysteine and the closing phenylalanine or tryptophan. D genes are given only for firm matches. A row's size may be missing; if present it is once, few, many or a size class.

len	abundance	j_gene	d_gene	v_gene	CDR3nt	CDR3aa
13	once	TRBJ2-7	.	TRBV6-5	TGTGCCAGCAGTTCCGGAGACTCCTACGAGCAGTACTTC	CASSSGDSYEQYF
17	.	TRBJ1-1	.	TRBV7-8	TGTGCCAGCAGCTTATCTAGCATCGGAATCATGAACACTGAAGCTTTCTTT	CASSLSSIGIMNTEAFF
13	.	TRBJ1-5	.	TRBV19	TGTGCCAGTAGTAAACAGAGCAATCAGCCCCAGCATTTT	CASSKQSNQPQHF
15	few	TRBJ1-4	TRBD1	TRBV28	TGTGCCAGCAGCCAACAGGGACAGGGTAATGAAAAACTGTTTTTT	CASSQQGQGNEKLFF
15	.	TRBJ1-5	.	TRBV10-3	TGTGCCATCAGTGAGGATCAGTCCCTTAATCAGCCCCAGCATTTT	CAISEDQSLNQPQHF
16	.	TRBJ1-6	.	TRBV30	TGTGCCTGGAGTTTGGGCCTAAGCTCCTATAATTCACCCCTCCACTTT	CAWSLGLSSYNSPLHF
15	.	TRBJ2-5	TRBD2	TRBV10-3	TGTGCCATCAGTGAGTCGACGCTGGGAGGGGAGACCCAGTACTTC	CAISESTLGGETQYF
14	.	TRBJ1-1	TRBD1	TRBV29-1	TGCAGCGTCGGGACAGGGAAGTTGGGCACTGAAGCTTTCTTT	CSVGTGKLGTEAFF
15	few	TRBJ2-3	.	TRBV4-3	TGCGCCAGCAGTGACCGGGCCCGGGGTAAAGATACGCAGTATTTT	CASSDRARGKDTQYF
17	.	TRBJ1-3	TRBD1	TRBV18	TGTGCCAGCTCACTACAGGGGGCCTCTTCCTCTGGAAACACCATATATTTT	CASSLQGASSSGNTIYF
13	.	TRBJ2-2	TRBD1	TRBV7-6	TGTGCCAGCAGCCAACAGGGGGCCGGGGAGCTGTTTTTT	CASSQQGAGELFF
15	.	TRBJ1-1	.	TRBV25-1	TGTGCCAGCAGTGAATCCTGGAATCAGCGCACTGAAGCTTTCTTT	CASSESWNQRTEAFF
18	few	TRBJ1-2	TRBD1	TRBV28	TGTGCCAGCAGTTTCCATATTCAGGCCCGAAGGGGGCAGGATGGCTACACCTTC	CASSFHIQARRGQDGYTF
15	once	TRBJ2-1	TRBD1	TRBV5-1	TGCGCCAGCAGCTTATCACAGGGGGCGTACAATGAGCAGTTCTTC	CASSLSQGAYNEQFF
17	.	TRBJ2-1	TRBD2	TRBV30	TGTGCCTGGAGTTTTACTCTGACTAGCGGGGGGGTTGCTGAGCAGTTCTTC	CAWSFTLTSGGVAEQFF
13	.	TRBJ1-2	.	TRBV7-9	TGTGCCAGCAGCCAAAGTGGGGGGTTAGGCTACACCTTC	CASSQSGGLGYTF
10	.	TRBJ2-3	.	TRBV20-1	TGCAGTGCTGGATGGACTCTAGGGTATTTT	CSAGWTLGYF
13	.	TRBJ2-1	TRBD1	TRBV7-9	TGTGCCAGCAGCTATGGGACAGGGATTGAGCAGTTCTTC	CASSYGTGIEQFF
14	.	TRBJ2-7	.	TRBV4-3	TGCGCCAGCAGCCAAGGTTCAAAGGGGTACGAGCAGTACTTC	CASSQGSKGYEQYF
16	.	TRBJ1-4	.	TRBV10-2	TGCGCCAGCAGTGAGACGTCTGGGGGACTTAATGAAAAACTGTTTTTT	CASSETSGGLNEKLFF
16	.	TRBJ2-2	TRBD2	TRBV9	TGTGCCAGCAGCCCCCGACTAGCGGGAGAGCCCGGGGAGCTGTTTTTT	CASSPRLAGEPGELFF
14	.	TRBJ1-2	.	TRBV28	TGTGCCAGCAGCCCCCAGACATTTCACTATGGCTACACCTTC	CASSPQTFHYGYTF
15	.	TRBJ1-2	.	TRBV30	TGTGCCTGGAGCGCCCCAACAGGGAGGGGTATCGGCTACACCTTC	CAWSAPTGRGIGYTF
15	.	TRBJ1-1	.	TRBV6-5	TGTGCCAGCAGTTACTCCTCGGGGGTTAGCACTGAAGCTTTCTTT	CASSYSSGVSTEAFF
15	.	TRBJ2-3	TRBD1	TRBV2	TGTGCCAGCAGTGAAAGGACAGGGGGAGAAGATACGCAGTATTTT	CASSERTGGEDTQYF
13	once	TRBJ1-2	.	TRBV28	TGTGCCAGCAGTTTAGATCCGGACTATGGCTACACCTTC	CASSLDPDYGYTF
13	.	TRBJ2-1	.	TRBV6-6	TGTGCCAGCAGTTACTCGCGGAACAATGAGCAGTTCTTC	CASSYSRNNEQFF
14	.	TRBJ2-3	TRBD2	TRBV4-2	TGTGCCAGCAGCCCCGGGACTAGCAGAGATACGCAGTATTTT	CASSPGTSRDTQYF
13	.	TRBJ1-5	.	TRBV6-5	TGTGCCAGCAGTTACTCATCCCGTCAGCCCCAGCATTTT	CASSYSSRQPQHF
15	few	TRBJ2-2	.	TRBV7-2	TGTGCCAGCAGAGGAATAAGGGGAAACACCGGGGAGCTGTTTTTT	CASRGIRGNTGELFF
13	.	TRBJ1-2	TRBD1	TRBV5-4	TGTGCCAGCAGCCGGGACAGTAACTATGGCTACACCTTC	CASSRDSNYGYTF
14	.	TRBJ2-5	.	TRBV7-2	TGTGCCAGCAGTTTCGCCGGGGAGCGGGAGACCCAGTACTTC	CASSFAGERETQYF
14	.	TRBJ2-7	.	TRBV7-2	TGTGCCAGCATCCAAGGGGAGGATTCCTACGAGCAGTACTTC	CASIQGEDSYEQYF
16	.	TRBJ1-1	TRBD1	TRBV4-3	TGCGCCAGCAGCACCGGGACAGGGGGGCGGAACACTGAAGCTTTCTTT	CASSTGTGGRNTEAFF
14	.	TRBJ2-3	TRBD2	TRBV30	TGTGCCGCCACTAGCGGGAGCAGCACAGATACGCAGTATTTT	CAATSGSSTDTQYF